Below, one TCR beta chain is given with its context. No antigen is known for it. The CDR3 is 13 amino acids. V lost 4 bases and J 13 bases, leaving 19 bases between the germline ends. Per the germline V gene, CDR1 is SGHTA and CDR2 is FQGNSA. This sample was included in a study of Tregs in tolerant kidney transplant recipients. Study results and limitations: Nucleotide sequences could not be compared across some patients' samples due to primer changes.

Thawed PBMCs were FACS-sorted into unstimulated CD4+CD25+CD127- regulatory T cells, CD4+CD25- non-regulatory cells, CD4 and CD8 cells. The data were produced by immunoSEQ multiplex PCR, yet TCRdb's version contains in-frame clones alone and is incomplete. This table has about 110,000 clones, roughly 90% appearing once. The sample in question was CD4+ T cells from blood, obtained before the transplant. The receptor's source is a human donor who received a combined kidney and bone marrow transplant. The chain is built from TRBV7-2 and TRBJ1-1; weak D call: TRBD1 (5 bases). The CDR3 loop reads CASSSFLSLGGFF. Written as DNA, the CDR3 is TGTGCCAGCAGCTCCTTCCTCTCTCTGGGGGGTTTCTTT.